Listed below are T cell receptor beta chains from one sample, sequenced in a study of blood T cell repertoires in COVID-19. The repertoire was sequenced with immunoSEQ multiplex PCR; TCRdb's copy has only in-frame clones and lacks some. Of just over 650,000 clones in the sample, 75% to 90% were seen once. Material: peripheral blood. These receptors were obtained from a woman in her late teens or twenties with acute or convalescent COVID-19. CDR3s include the opening cysteine and the closing phenylalanine or tryptophan. Fields, in order: J gene, V gene, CDR3 protein.

j_gene: TRBJ1-2; v_gene: TRBV18; CDR3aa: CASSPQDGGPLYGYTF
j_gene: TRBJ2-1; v_gene: TRBV7-2; CDR3aa: CASSFREAGGREQFF
j_gene: TRBJ1-5; v_gene: TRBV7-8; CDR3aa: CASSSGTGRTINQPQHF
j_gene: TRBJ2-7; v_gene: TRBV29-1; CDR3aa: CSVKLESYEQYF
j_gene: TRBJ1-1; v_gene: TRBV6-1; CDR3aa: CASSEWSRGSRNEAFF
j_gene: TRBJ1-3; v_gene: TRBV7-6; CDR3aa: CASSLAAGGSNTIYF
j_gene: TRBJ2-1; v_gene: TRBV21-1; CDR3aa: CASSSEGLAGASNEQFF
j_gene: TRBJ1-5; v_gene: TRBV7-9; CDR3aa: CASSSELGGQPQHF
j_gene: TRBJ2-7; v_gene: TRBV27; CDR3aa: CATRVGVTYEQYF
j_gene: TRBJ1-2; v_gene: TRBV3-1/TRBV3-2; CDR3aa: CASRLGQGGNYGYTF
j_gene: TRBJ1-2; v_gene: TRBV14; CDR3aa: CASSQGQDSKGYTF
j_gene: TRBJ2-3; v_gene: TRBV19; CDR3aa: CASTPGGGTDTQYF
j_gene: TRBJ2-5; v_gene: TRBV12-5; CDR3aa: CASAPDRGIETQYF
j_gene: TRBJ1-4; v_gene: TRBV10-3; CDR3aa: CAIGPTGAAMFF
j_gene: TRBJ1-5; v_gene: TRBV6-5; CDR3aa: CASSYPEPQHF
j_gene: TRBJ2-2; v_gene: TRBV7-6; CDR3aa: CASTPTGTTGELFF
j_gene: TRBJ2-7; v_gene: TRBV25-1; CDR3aa: CASSDFRVSYEQYF
j_gene: TRBJ2-7; v_gene: TRBV18; CDR3aa: CASSYQGKGLGEQYF
j_gene: TRBJ1-6; v_gene: TRBV5-1; CDR3aa: CASSSGSQENSPLHF
j_gene: TRBJ1-5; v_gene: TRBV2; CDR3aa: CAWTEGAWNQPQHF
j_gene: TRBJ1-2; v_gene: TRBV29-1; CDR3aa: CSVEGTGDLRNGYTF
j_gene: TRBJ1-5; v_gene: TRBV15; CDR3aa: CATSSDPPRSNRARQPQHF
j_gene: TRBJ1-1; v_gene: TRBV5-4; CDR3aa: CASSLDGRGKAFF
j_gene: TRBJ2-7; v_gene: TRBV10-3; CDR3aa: CAISPSPGQGAGEQYF
j_gene: TRBJ2-1; v_gene: TRBV3-1/TRBV3-2; CDR3aa: CASSPQDRAEQFF